Presented here are 17 T cell receptor beta chains from one specimen sequenced in a study of Graves' ophthalmopathy and Graves' hyperthyroidism. Amplification of TCR beta CDR3 regions used RNA transcripts. RT-PCR in the first round used HTBI primers; a second-round multiplex PCR followed. MiXCR was run by TCRdb on the multiplex PCR reads, yielding one entry per CDR3 protein. The sample includes about 340,000 distinct CDR3 sequences, roughly 15% of them seen just once. Specimen: peripheral blood. These receptors all come from an adult man with Graves' ophthalmopathy.

This clonotype was found many times. This chain links TRBV13 with TRBJ1-6; a weak D match, TRBD1 (5 bases). The V gene's germline CDR1 is PRHDT and CDR2 FYEKMQ (reference sequence). CDR3 length equals 14 residues. V lost 5 bases to trimming and J lost 10 bases, with 15 bases between them. For the CDR3, the DNA is TGTGCCAGCAGCCTTACGGGACGTAACTCACCCCTCCACTTT. It specifies CASSLTGRNSPLHF. Supplemented by reference TRBV13 and TRBJ1-6, the full variable domain reads AAGVIQSPRHLIKEKRETATLKCYPIPRHDTVYWYQQGPGQDPQFLISFYEKMQSDKGSIPDRFSAQQFSDYHSELNMSSLELGDSALYFCASSLTGRNSPLHFGNGTRLTVT.

The chain joins TRBV28 to TRBJ2-7; 7 bases map to TRBD1. V was pared by 7 bases and J by 6 bases, with 9 bases of the junction left unmatched. The CDR3 consists of 13 residues. Germline values: CDR1 MDHEN, CDR2 SYDVKM. The CDR3 nucleotides read TGTGCCAGCACCCTGGGAACAGGGGTCGAGCAGTACTTC. Translated, it gives CASTLGTGVEQYF.

The chain employs TRBV12-3 or TRBV12-4 and TRBJ2-2; D remains ambiguous. The CDR3 runs to 15 residues. Trimming took 2 bases from V and 5 from J, leaving 12 bases between them. As DNA, the CDR3 is TGTGCCAGCAGTTTAAACCAGGTCGTAACCGGGGAGCTGTTTTTT. Protein sequence: CASSLNQVVTGELFF.

This chain uses TRBV12-3 or TRBV12-4 with TRBJ1-2; 9 bases are shared with TRBD1. The CDR3 consists of 14 residues. J gave up 8 bases and V 10 bases, and 14 bases lay outside the gene matches. DNA for the CDR3: TGTGCCACCACCCCGGGACAGGGACACGGGGGCTACACCTTC. This gives the protein CATTPGQGHGGYTF.

This clonotype was counted many times. The chain couples TRBV13 to TRBJ2-2; 7 bases are shared with TRBD1. Unmatched junction bases numbered 7, after V lost 6 bases and J lost 3 bases. CDR1 and CDR2 (germline): PRHDT, FYEKMQ (reference sequence). The length of the CDR3 is 15 residues. CDR3 in DNA: TGTGCCAGCAGAAACAGGGGATTCGACACCGGGGAGCTGTTTTTT. Protein sequence: CASRNRGFDTGELFF.

This clonotype was observed at least ten times. The rearrangement links TRBV7-8 to TRBJ1-5; TRBD1 aligns across 8 bases. CDR3 length: 16 amino acids. V gave up 1 base and J gave up 4 bases; unmatched junction bases: 6. Germline lookup yields CDR1 SGHVS and CDR2 FQNEAQ. The DNA for the CDR3 is TGTGCCAGCAGCTTAGGGACAGGGTCGTATAATCAGCCCCAGCATTTT. Amino acid sequence: CASSLGTGSYNQPQHF.

This clonotype was counted many times. This chain joins TRBV29-1 and TRBJ2-5, with 7 bases aligning to TRBD1. Trimming at V came to 8 bases and at J to 1 base, leaving 4 bases not matched to a gene. The V gene's germline CDR1 is SQVTM and CDR2 ANQGSEA. The CDR3 is 12 amino acids. As DNA, the CDR3 is TGCAGCATCGGACAGGCCCAAGAGACCCAGTACTTC. Amino acids: CSIGQAQETQYF.

This clonotype has at least ten counts. The chain combines TRBV6-5 with TRBJ1-2, with D perhaps TRBD1 (5 bases). CDR1 and CDR2 (germline): MNHEY, SVGAGI. Trimming shortened V by 7 bases and J by 5 bases, and 14 bases separated the two germline ends. The CDR3 has 13 residues. The CDR3 sequence is CASIPGGKYGYTF. In nucleotides, the CDR3 is TGTGCCAGCATCCCGGGGGGGAAGTATGGCTACACCTTC.

This clonotype was seen many times. V gene TRBV13 combines with J gene TRBJ2-7; no definite D call. V lost 8 bases and J 3 bases, leaving 17 bases between the germline ends. The CDR3 consists of 14 residues. In germline, CDR1 is PRHDT, CDR2 FYEKMQ (reference sequence). CDR3 nucleotides: TGTGCCAGCGGATTCATAAGCTTGAGCTACGAGCAGTACTTC. This gives the protein CASGFISLSYEQYF.

J is TRBJ1-5 and V is TRBV6-2 or TRBV6-3; possible D gene TRBD1, 5 bases. The CDR3 has 14 amino acids. V lost 5 bases and J lost 4, with 12 bases in between. Germline CDR1 MNHEY, CDR2 SVGEGT. The CDR3 is CASSMTETNQPQHF. The CDR3 DNA sequence: TGTGCCAGCAGTATGACAGAGACAAATCAGCCCCAGCATTTT.

The sample holds many counts of this clonotype. The chain joins TRBV7-9 to TRBJ2-7; D not certain. With 5 bases removed from V and 1 base from J, the gap between germline ends came to 9 bases. Germline values: CDR1 SEHNR, CDR2 FQNEAQ (reference sequence). This CDR3 has 13 residues. CDR3 region: CASSPLLSYEQYF. The CDR3 DNA sequence: TGTGCCAGCAGCCCCTTATTATCCTACGAGCAGTACTTC.

This clonotype was seen ten or more times. This sequence joins TRBV6-5 and TRBJ1-2, with a possible D match to TRBD1 (6 bases). Germline V lookup: CDR1 MNHEY, CDR2 SVGAGI. This CDR3 comprises 14 residues. V was shortened by 0 bases and J by 6 bases, with 11 bases between the two germline ends. The CDR3 bases are TGTGCCAGCAGTTACTCCCCGGACAGCAATGGCTACACCTTC. Protein product: CASSYSPDSNGYTF.

This clonotype was detected many times. This chain's CDR3 is CASSGLAGGTDTQYF. Here the CDR3 DNA reads TGTGCCAGCAGTGGACTAGCGGGGGGCACAGATACGCAGTATTTT. The rearrangement joins TRBV2 to TRBJ2-3; 12 nucleotides line up with TRBD2. Germline CDR1 and CDR2: SNHLY and FYNNEI. The CDR3 covers 15 residues. J lost 1 base, V lost 4 bases, and 0 bases had no gene match.

This clonotype was seen at least ten times. V and J are TRBV20-1 and TRBJ2-7; 9 nucleotides match TRBD1. Germline V lookup: CDR1 DFQATT, CDR2 SNEGSKA (reference sequence). The CDR3 sequence is 14 residues long. V lost 2 bases to trimming and J lost 4 bases; unmatched junction nucleotides: 6. As DNA, the CDR3 is TGCAGTGCTAGACCGGGACAGGGATCGTACGAGCAGTACTTC. It translates to CSARPGQGSYEQYF.

This clonotype was seen repeatedly, ten times or more. The CDR3 protein is CATSEETGRNTEAFF. The CDR3 DNA sequence: TGTGCCACCAGTGAGGAGACAGGGCGAAACACTGAAGCTTTCTTT. This chain links TRBV24-1 with TRBJ1-1; 7 nucleotides agree with TRBD1. Unmatched junction bases numbered 6, after V lost 4 bases and J lost 2 bases. CDR3 length: 15 residues. Germline assignment: CDR1 KGHDR and CDR2 SFDVKD.

The sample holds many counts of this clonotype. The V call is TRBV18, the J call TRBJ2-7; tentatively, D is TRBD2 (6 bases). CDR1 and CDR2 from the germline V gene are KGHSH and LQKENI. The CDR3 is 14 residues long. Deletions cut 2 bases from V and 0 bases from J, with 8 bases between. CDR3 region: CASSPWDFSYEQYF. CDR3 DNA: TGTGCCAGCTCACCATGGGACTTCTCCTACGAGCAGTACTTC. The whole variable domain, filled in from reference TRBV18 and TRBJ2-7, reads NAGVMQNPRHLVRRRGQEARLRCSPMKGHSHVYWYRQLPEEGLKFMVYLQKENIIDESGMPKERFSAEFPKEGPSILRIQQVVRGDSAAYFCASSPWDFSYEQYFGPGTRLTVT.

Ten or more counts support this clonotype. The rearrangement uses TRBV6-1 and TRBJ1-2; tentative D call: TRBD1 (6 bases). V was clipped by 7 bases and J by 8 bases, with 20 bases between them. The CDR3 consists of 14 residues. From germline, CDR1 is MNHNS and CDR2 SASEGT. CDR3 nucleotide sequence: TGTGCCAGCATCCTGAGGGGGGCTAGAAAGGGCTACACCTTC. This sequence encodes CASILRGARKGYTF.